This entry features one T cell receptor (beta chain) sequence. Its antigen is as yet unknown. The sample belongs to a study of CD8 T cells in Susac syndrome. Study-level findings and limits: The number of Susac-specific public clones found was about 15 in total CD8+ repertoires and several in CD8+ TEMRA repertoires.

Reverse transcription of 0.5 to 1 ug RNA was performed with random hexamers. TCRdb reprocessed the immunoSEQ multiplex PCR reads with MiXCR, giving one entry per CDR3 protein. Altogether approximately 94,000 distinct CDR3 sequences are present, about 95% being singletons, with the ten largest covering 0.25% to 0.35%. Germline loops: CDR1 SGHDT, CDR2 YYEEEE. The CDR3 is 13 residues long. The V end was cut by 0 bases, the J end by 4 bases, with 8 bases between. This clonotype originated in a human donor with Susac syndrome. Sequenced input: CD8+ T cells from PBMCs. This rearrangement joins TRBV5-6 to TRBJ2-7; D is unresolved. CDR3 DNA: TGTGCCAGCAGCTTGGGAAGACCGTACGAGCAGTACTTC. The encoded protein is CASSLGRPYEQYF.